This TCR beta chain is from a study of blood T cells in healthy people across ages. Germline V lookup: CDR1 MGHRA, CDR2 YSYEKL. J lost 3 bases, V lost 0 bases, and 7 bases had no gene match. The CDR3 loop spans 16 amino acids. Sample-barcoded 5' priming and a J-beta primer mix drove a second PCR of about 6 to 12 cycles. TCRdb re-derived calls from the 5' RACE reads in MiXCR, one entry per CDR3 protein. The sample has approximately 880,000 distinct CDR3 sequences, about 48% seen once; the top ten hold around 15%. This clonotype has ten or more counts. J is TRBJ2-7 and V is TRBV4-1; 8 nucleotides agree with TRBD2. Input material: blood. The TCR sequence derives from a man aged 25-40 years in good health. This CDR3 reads CASSQDPSGGIYEQYF. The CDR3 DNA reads TGCGCCAGCAGCCAAGATCCCAGCGGGGGCATCTACGAGCAGTACTTC.